Below are 25 T cell receptor beta chains sequenced from a single sample in a study of cytomegalovirus exposure and HLA in healthy donors (dated by TCRdb to 2015 to 2018). Library method: the immunoSEQ multiplex PCR assay. A mixture of 60 forward primers for TCR Vbeta segments and 13 reverse primers for TCR Jbeta segments was used in the multiplex PCR. The immuneACCESS repertoire file appears here via TCRdb, limited to in-frame rearrangements. These files lack a portion of the clones; in checked studies, under half of the deficit traces to unresolved V genes, and the cause of the others is not known. The sample table contains about 90,000 clones; only one count was recorded for roughly 74% of them. The ten top clones hold more than 15% of the sample. The sample consisted of PBMCs. These TCRs come from a young woman in good health and CMV-seropositive.

V is TRBV6-1 and J is TRBJ1-1; TRBD1 agrees at 7 bases. Germline V gene data show CDR1 as MNHNS and CDR2 as SASEGT. The trim removed 1 base at V and 0 bases at J, leaving 2 bases unmatched. CDR3 size: 15 residues. Written as DNA, the CDR3 is TGTGCCAGCAGTGAAGGGACAGGTTTGAACACTGAAGCTTTCTTT. Protein sequence: CASSEGTGLNTEAFF.

The chain employs TRBV4-2 and TRBJ1-1, with D unresolved. V was shortened by 0 bases and J by 0 bases, with 8 bases between the two germline ends. Germline V gives CDR1 LGHNA, CDR2 YNFKEQ. CDR3 length equals 15 residues. Here the CDR3 DNA reads TGTGCCAGCAGCCAAGATCTCCAGATGAACACTGAAGCTTTCTTT. Translation gives CASSQDLQMNTEAFF.

The chain employs TRBV27 and TRBJ1-2; 9 nucleotides line up with TRBD1. Germline CDR1 MNHEY, CDR2 SMNVEV (reference sequence). The CDR3 totals 15 residues. V gave up 5 bases and J gave up 6 bases; unmatched junction bases: 10. This CDR3 reads CASSLVDRGEDGYTF. The CDR3 nucleotides are TGTGCCAGCAGTCTAGTGGACAGGGGCGAGGATGGCTACACCTTC.

This chain links TRBV18 with TRBJ1-5; perhaps TRBD1 as D (6 bases). The germline V gene has CDR1 KGHSH and CDR2 LQKENI. This CDR3 has 14 residues. Trimming took off 2 bases at V and 7 bases at J, with 12 bases between the two ends. CDR3 sequence (DNA): TGTGCCAGCTCACCAGAGGGGGTTAAACAGCCCCAGCATTTT. This gives the protein CASSPEGVKQPQHF.

The table lists this clone with a count of one. The rearrangement joins TRBV4-1 to TRBJ2-4; D possibly corresponds to TRBD1 (6 bases). The CDR3 is 14 amino acids. Germline CDR1 and CDR2: MGHRA and YSYEKL. Trimming removed 2 bases at V and 5 bases at J, with 10 bases between. CDR3 DNA sequence: TGCGCCAGCAGCCAACCCGGACAGCAAAACATTCAGTACTTC. This translates into CASSQPGQQNIQYF.

As for this clone: The germline gene is not matched at one end of the junction; a read error may be the cause. This sequence joins TRBV7-9 and TRBJ1-1, with 11 bases identical to TRBD1. The CDR3 is made up of 17 amino acids. Germline values: CDR1 SEHNR, CDR2 FQNEAQ (reference sequence). The CDR3 protein is CSSSLPRDRGGDTEAFF. The CDR3 DNA reads as TGTTCCAGCAGCTTACCTCGGGACAGGGGGGGGGACACTGAAGCTTTCTTT.

The chain combines TRBV7-9 with TRBJ2-2, with 7 bases that match TRBD1. The V segment lost 3 bases and the J segment 3 bases; nucleotides outside the gene matches: 7. The CDR3 is made up of 16 amino acids. Germline lookup yields CDR1 SEHNR and CDR2 FQNEAQ (reference sequence). For the CDR3, the DNA is TGTGCCAGCAGCTTGAGGCAGGGGGTTGACACCGGGGAGCTGTTTTTT. Translating gives CASSLRQGVDTGELFF. Full variable domain (rest looked up from reference TRBV7-9 and TRBJ2-2): DTGVSQNPRHKITKRGQNVTFRCDPISEHNRLYWYRQTLGQGPEFLTYFQNEAQLEKSRLLSDRFSAERPKGSFSTLEIQRTEQGDSAMYLCASSLRQGVDTGELFFGEGSRLTVL.

As to this clone: A junction end diverges from the germline sequence, so it may reflect a read error. This rearrangement joins TRBV7-9 to TRBJ2-7, with D perhaps TRBD1 (5 bases). CDR1 is SEHNR and CDR2 is FQNEAQ in the germline V gene (reference sequence). This CDR3 contains 13 residues. The chain's CDR3 is CASSFLPQGTLQF. CDR3 coding DNA: TGTGCCAGCAGCTTCTTACCCCAGGGAACTCTGCAATTC.

This clone appeared once. The chain carries TRBV5-1 and TRBJ2-5; tentatively, D is TRBD2 (7 bases). CDR1 is SGHRS and CDR2 is YFSETQ in the germline V gene. V was cut by 9 bases and J by 1 base, with 19 bases left in between. The CDR3 has 15 residues. For the CDR3, the DNA is TGCGCCACCACCCCGACTAGCAGGGGCCAAGAGACCCAGTACTTC. Amino acid sequence: CATTPTSRGQETQYF.

This chain joins TRBV5-8 and TRBJ1-5, with 10 bases identical to TRBD1. CDR3 length equals 15 residues. Trimming at V came to 4 bases and at J to 2 bases, leaving 3 bases not matched to a gene. CDR1 SGHTS and CDR2 YDEGEE come from the germline V gene. CDR3 region: CASSIGTGGNQPQHF. CDR3 DNA: TGTGCCAGCAGCATAGGGACAGGGGGCAATCAGCCCCAGCATTTT.

This clone was seen only once. This chain links TRBV11-2 with TRBJ2-5, with 7 bases fitting TRBD1. The CDR3 sequence is 17 residues long. Looked up from germline, CDR1 is SGHAT and CDR2 is FQNNGV. The V and J ends lost 5 bases and 5 bases, in that order; junction bases with no gene match: 17. CDR3 in DNA: TGTGCCAGCAGCCAGCCCCCGGACAGGAGGAGCCATGAGACCCAGTACTTC. It is translated as CASSQPPDRRSHETQYF.

This chain connects TRBV6-5 to TRBJ2-1; 8 nucleotides align to TRBD1. The CDR3 is 14 residues long. J gave up 4 bases and V 6 bases, and 5 bases lay outside the gene matches. Germline loops: CDR1 MNHEY, CDR2 SVGAGI. The CDR3 DNA follows: TGTGCCAGCAGACGGACAGGGCTGTACAATGAGCAGTTCTTC. Encoded protein: CASRRTGLYNEQFF.

In its sample, this clone was seen a few times. The rearrangement uses TRBV4-3 and TRBJ2-3; TRBD2 matches at 12 bases. CDR1 is LGHNA and CDR2 is YSLEER in the germline V gene. V lost 1 base to trimming and J lost 6 bases; unmatched junction nucleotides: 8. This CDR3 is built from 17 residues. The CDR3 DNA reads TGCGCCAGCAGCCAAGGACAACTAGCGGGAGGTTTGGATACGCAGTATTTT. Translated: CASSQGQLAGGLDTQYF.

This chain uses TRBV9 with TRBJ1-5; 8 bases agree with TRBD1. The length of the CDR3 is 15 residues. The junction had 2 bases not matched to a gene; V was cut back by 3 bases and J by 0 bases. Germline assignment: CDR1 SGDLS and CDR2 YYNGEE. CDR3 coding DNA: TGTGCCAGCAGCGCCGGACAGGGTAGCAATCAGCCCCAGCATTTT. This translates into CASSAGQGSNQPQHF.

This chain joins TRBV7-8 and TRBJ2-1; TRBD2 is a possible D gene (6 bases). This CDR3 is built from 14 residues. Germline V lookup: CDR1 SGHVS, CDR2 FQNEAQ. The ends were cut back, 3 bases at V and 7 bases at J, with 13 bases in the middle. In DNA, the CDR3 is TGTGCCAGCAGCTTCCCGGGAGTCCCAAATGAGCAGTTCTTC. Translation gives CASSFPGVPNEQFF.

This chain links TRBV2 with TRBJ2-7; maybe TRBD2 (6 bases). V gave up 4 bases and J gave up 7 bases, with 14 bases separating them. CDR1 and CDR2 (germline): SNHLY, FYNNEI. This CDR3 contains 13 residues. The chain's CDR3 is CASSGDREMEQYF. CDR3 sequence (DNA): TGTGCCAGCAGTGGTGATCGGGAGATGGAGCAGTACTTC. Based on the CDR3 plus reference TRBV2 and TRBJ2-7, the full variable domain is EPEVTQTPSHQVTQMGQEVILRCVPISNHLYFYWYRQILGQKVEFLVSFYNNEISEKSEIFDDQFSVERPDGSNFTLKIRSTKLEDSAMYFCASSGDREMEQYFGPGTRLTVT.

This clone was found once. The CDR3 protein is CASSKGEGLVTDTQYF. CDR3 in DNA: TGTGCCAGCAGCAAAGGGGAGGGACTAGTTACAGATACGCAGTATTTT. This chain connects TRBV21-1 to TRBJ2-3; whether TRBD2, the table's D call, matches the DNA was not checked. TRBV21-1 is a known pseudogene. This CDR3 region has 16 residues.

This sequence joins TRBV28 and TRBJ2-1; 9 positions agree with TRBD2. The V and J ends lost 4 bases and 5 bases, in that order; junction bases with no gene match: 3. The CDR3 runs 14 residues. Germline V gene data show CDR1 as MDHEN and CDR2 as SYDVKM. The CDR3 bases are TGTGCCAGCAGTTGGGGACTAGCACACAATGAGCAGTTCTTC. Translation: CASSWGLAHNEQFF.

The chain carries TRBV7-6 and TRBJ2-7, with 7 bases aligning to TRBD1. V lost 1 base and J lost 6; bases outside the gene matches: 3. The CDR3 loop spans 13 amino acids. Germline V lookup: CDR1 SGHVS, CDR2 FNYEAQ. The chain's CDR3 is CASSLETGFEQYF. The DNA for the CDR3 is TGTGCCAGCAGCTTAGAGACAGGGTTCGAGCAGTACTTC.

The gene calls are TRBV25-1 and TRBJ1-3, with TRBD1 identical over 7 bases. Germline CDR1 MGHDK, CDR2 SYGVNS. CDR3 length equals 15 residues. V trimming: 3 bases; J trimming: 4 bases; junction bases outside the gene matches: 6. The DNA of the CDR3 is TGTGCCAGCAGTGACACAACAGGGGCGGGAAACACCATATATTTT. Translation: CASSDTTGAGNTIYF.

The table lists this clone with a few counts. The rearrangement links TRBV29-1 to TRBJ2-4; the D gene is possibly TRBD1 (6 bases). This CDR3 contains 12 residues. The V end was cut by 6 bases, the J end by 5 bases, with 11 bases between. CDR1 and CDR2 (germline): SQVTM, ANQGSEA. The CDR3 DNA is TGCAGCGTGGGATGGACAGAAAACATTCAGTACTTC. Its translation is CSVGWTENIQYF.

J is TRBJ2-7 and V is TRBV5-1, with D possibly being TRBD2 (6 bases). Germline CDR1 is SGHRS and CDR2 is YFSETQ. The CDR3 runs to 15 residues. V was shortened by 3 bases and J by 1 base, with 14 bases between the two germline ends. The CDR3: CASSSEPSGSYEQYF. The CDR3, as DNA: TGCGCCAGCAGCTCCGAGCCGAGCGGGTCCTACGAGCAGTACTTC.

This clone was detected a few times. V is TRBV7-8 and J is TRBJ1-2; the match to TRBD1 covers 7 bases. Germline V lookup: CDR1 SGHVS, CDR2 FQNEAQ. The CDR3 runs 15 residues. J lost 4 bases, V lost 5 bases, and 10 bases had no gene match. The CDR3 protein is CASSPGPGQIYGYTF. The CDR3 bases are TGTGCCAGCAGCCCCGGCCCGGGACAGATCTATGGCTACACCTTC.

The rearrangement joins TRBV28 to TRBJ1-2; D is uncertain. The CDR3 totals 15 residues. Germline CDR1 MDHEN, CDR2 SYDVKM. V lost 7 bases and J 8 bases, leaving 23 bases between the germline ends. CDR3 region: CASTPEAARTRGYTF. The CDR3 nucleotides are TGTGCCAGCACCCCTGAAGCAGCGCGAACCCGGGGCTACACCTTC.

The V call is TRBV29-1, the J call TRBJ1-2, with 11 bases matching TRBD1. Germline trimming cut 1 base from V and 7 bases from J; bases unmatched to any gene: 2. The CDR3 has 13 amino acids. CDR1 and CDR2 from the germline V gene are SQVTM and ANQGSEA. CDR3 in amino acids: CSVEVGQGAGYTF. CDR3 nucleotide sequence: TGCAGCGTTGAAGTAGGACAGGGGGCTGGCTACACCTTC.